One and the same sample provided the 11 T cell receptor beta chains below, sequenced in a study of vaccination effects on CD4 cells after COVID-19. No antigen has been assigned to these receptors. Ahead of sequencing, the ViraFEST assay grew antigen-specific CD4+ T cells using viral peptide pools. Researchers isolated CD4+ T cells once approximately eleven days of culture had elapsed. Participants were given two doses of BNT162b2 or mRNA-1273 vaccine. The repertoire was sequenced with immunoSEQ multiplex PCR; TCRdb's copy has only in-frame clones and lacks some. In the table there are more than 35,000 clones, approximately 80% of which are singletons. The sequencing used CD4+ T cells from PBMCs cultured with HCoV-NL63 spike peptides, collected after COVID-19 vaccination. Receptors were obtained from a human donor who received a COVID-19 vaccine. Some clones in this sample may be carry-over from other donors' samples.

The rearrangement joins TRBV5-4 to TRBJ1-2, with TRBD1 identical over 7 bases. V lost 4 bases, J lost 8 bases, and 11 bases stayed unmatched. In germline, CDR1 is SGHNT, CDR2 YYREEE (reference sequence). This CDR3 spans 14 amino acids. Written as DNA, the CDR3 is TGTGCCAGCAGCGTCCGACAGGGCCCCCGGGGCTACACCTTC. Its translation is CASSVRQGPRGYTF.

This chain joins TRBV19 and TRBJ2-1; 12 bases line up with TRBD1. The germline CDR1 and CDR2 sequences are LNHDA and SQIVND (reference sequence). CDR3 length: 15 amino acids. Unmatched junction bases numbered 3, after V lost 5 bases and J lost 4 bases. This CDR3 is CASSPGQGAYNEQFF. The CDR3, as DNA: TGTGCCAGTAGTCCGGGACAGGGGGCGTACAATGAGCAGTTCTTC.

This chain links TRBV5-6 with TRBJ2-5; 9 bases align to TRBD2. This CDR3 contains 15 residues. CDR1 SGHDT and CDR2 YYEEEE come from the germline V gene. The junction had 8 bases not matched to a gene; V was cut back by 4 bases and J by 4 bases. The CDR3 spells CASSTAGGPTETQYF. CDR3 in DNA: TGTGCCAGCAGCACCGCGGGGGGGCCGACAGAGACCCAGTACTTC.

The CDR3 protein is CASTFSGANVLTF. The CDR3 DNA sequence: TGTGCCAGTACCTTCTCTGGGGCCAACGTCCTGACTTTC. The rearrangement joins TRBV19 to TRBJ2-6; no firm D call. Germline V gene lookup returns CDR1 LNHDA and CDR2 SQIVND (reference sequence). V was clipped by 7 bases and J by 0 bases, with 4 bases between them. The CDR3 has 13 amino acids.

The V and J genes are TRBV24-1 and TRBJ2-3; TRBD1 is a possible D gene (6 bases). The CDR3 runs to 15 residues. Germline CDR1 reads KGHDR; CDR2 reads SFDVKD. The V and J ends lost 3 bases and 2 bases respectively, with 11 bases between them. CDR3 nucleotide sequence: TGTGCCACCAGTGATCCGGGACATACCACAGATACGCAGTATTTT. Translation: CATSDPGHTTDTQYF.

CDR3 in DNA: TGCGCCAGCAGCTCCTTAGGACAAACGGGAACCGGGGAGCTGTTTTTT. This sequence encodes CASSSLGQTGTGELFF. The chain has TRBV5-1 and TRBJ2-2; the D gene could be TRBD1 or TRBD2 (5 bases each). Germline CDR1 reads SGHRS; CDR2 reads YFSETQ. The length of the CDR3 is 16 residues. V was trimmed by 3 bases and J by 5 bases, leaving 17 bases between them.

This chain links TRBV7-2 with TRBJ1-4, with TRBD1 identical over 8 bases. The CDR3 has 15 amino acids. Unmatched junction bases numbered 9, after V lost 8 bases and J lost 4 bases. In germline, CDR1 is SGHTA, CDR2 FQGNSA. The CDR3 bases are TGTGCCAGCTCCACCCCCGGACAGGGTAATGAAAAACTGTTTTTT. Amino acid sequence: CASSTPGQGNEKLFF.

The chain employs TRBV7-9 and TRBJ2-2, with D maybe TRBD2 (5 bases). Germline V gene data show CDR1 as SEHNR and CDR2 as FQNEAQ (reference sequence). The CDR3 contains 15 residues. Trimming stripped 7 bases from V and 3 bases from J, with 15 bases between. For the CDR3, the DNA is TGTGCCAGCACCCCTTGGACTGTTGACACCGGGGAGCTGTTTTTT. As protein: CASTPWTVDTGELFF.

This clone has more than one count but fewer than ten. The gene calls are TRBV6-6 and TRBJ1-5; D is ambiguous. This CDR3 is built from 13 residues. V lost 5 bases and J 11 bases, leaving 16 bases between the germline ends. CDR1 and CDR2 from the germline V gene are MNHNY and SVGAGI (reference sequence). CDR3 amino acids: CASSMISVAAQHF. The CDR3 DNA reads as TGTGCCAGCAGTATGATCTCGGTCGCAGCCCAGCATTTT.

This chain connects TRBV28 to TRBJ2-7; 9 bases match TRBD1. There are 16 residues in the CDR3. Germline CDR1 MDHEN, CDR2 SYDVKM. V shed 5 bases and J 3 bases; nucleotides not matched to a gene: 11. CDR3 in amino acids: CASSPSPGQGSYEQYV. In DNA, the CDR3 is TGTGCCAGCAGTCCTTCTCCGGGACAGGGAAGCTACGAGCAGTACGTC.

CDR3 in DNA: TGTGCCAGCAGCTTACGGGGAAGGGGCAATCAGCCCCAGCATTTT. Translating gives CASSLRGRGNQPQHF. The chain employs TRBV7-8 and TRBJ1-5; no firm D call. Looked up from germline, CDR1 is SGHVS and CDR2 is FQNEAQ. The CDR3 totals 15 residues. V lost 2 bases and J lost 2, with 10 bases in between.